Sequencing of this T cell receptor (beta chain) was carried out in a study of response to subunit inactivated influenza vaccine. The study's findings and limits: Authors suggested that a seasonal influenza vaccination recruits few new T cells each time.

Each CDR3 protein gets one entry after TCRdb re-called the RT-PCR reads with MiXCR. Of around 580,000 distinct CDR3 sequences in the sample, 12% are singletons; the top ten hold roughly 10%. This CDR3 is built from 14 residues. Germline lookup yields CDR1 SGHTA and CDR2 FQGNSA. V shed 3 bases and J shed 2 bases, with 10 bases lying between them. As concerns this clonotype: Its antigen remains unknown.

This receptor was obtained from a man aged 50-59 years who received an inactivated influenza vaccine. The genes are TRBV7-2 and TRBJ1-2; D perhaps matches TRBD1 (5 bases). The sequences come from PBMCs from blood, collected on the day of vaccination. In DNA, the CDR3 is TGTGCCAGCAGCTTCAGGGATGGAAACTATGGCTACACCTTC. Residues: CASSFRDGNYGYTF.